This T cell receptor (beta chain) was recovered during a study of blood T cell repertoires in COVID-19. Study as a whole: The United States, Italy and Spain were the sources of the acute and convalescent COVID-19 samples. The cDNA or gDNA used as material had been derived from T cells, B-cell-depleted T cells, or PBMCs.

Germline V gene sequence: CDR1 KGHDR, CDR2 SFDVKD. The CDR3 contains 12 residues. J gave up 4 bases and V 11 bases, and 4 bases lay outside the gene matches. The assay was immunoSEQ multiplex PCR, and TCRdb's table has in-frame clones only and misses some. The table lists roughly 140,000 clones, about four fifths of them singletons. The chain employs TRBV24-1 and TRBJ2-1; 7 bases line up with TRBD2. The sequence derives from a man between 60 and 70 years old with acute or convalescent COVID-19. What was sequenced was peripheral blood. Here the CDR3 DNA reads TGTGCCAGGCGGGGGAGATACAATGAGCAGTTCTTC. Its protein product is CARRGRYNEQFF.